This T cell receptor (beta chain) is drawn from a study of post-analysis software for immune sequencing data. Incorporated into the TCR beta cDNA libraries were unique molecular identifiers, which served to reduce PCR and sequencing biases. The yield from approximately 1 to 10 million T cells was around 500,000 cDNA molecules in total. TCRdb reanalysed the PCR reads using MiXCR and keeps one entry per CDR3 protein. The table shows 750,000 to 950,000 distinct CDR3 sequences, with roughly 50% occurring only once. Findings and caveats of the study: Strong same-batch co-clustering of samples appeared with F measure clustering. Controls' normalized Chao1 diversity significantly exceeded that of multiple sclerosis patients. Four or five TRBV segments (TRBV5-6, TRBV5-1 and TRBV20-1 among them) occurred more frequently in patients than in controls.

The CDR3 is made up of 17 amino acids. Trimming took 6 bases from V and 5 from J, leaving 25 bases between them. The germline V gene has CDR1 ENHRY and CDR2 SYGVKD. On this clonotype itself: Antigen: not known.

The sample taken for sequencing was blood. J is TRBJ1-1 and V is TRBV10-3; possibly TRBD1 for D (5 bases). This receptor was taken from a girl between 5 and 17 years old with multiple sclerosis. The CDR3 reads CAISVKEQGGVETEAFF. DNA of the CDR3: TGTGCCATCAGCGTCAAGGAGCAGGGAGGAGTGGAAACTGAAGCTTTCTTT.